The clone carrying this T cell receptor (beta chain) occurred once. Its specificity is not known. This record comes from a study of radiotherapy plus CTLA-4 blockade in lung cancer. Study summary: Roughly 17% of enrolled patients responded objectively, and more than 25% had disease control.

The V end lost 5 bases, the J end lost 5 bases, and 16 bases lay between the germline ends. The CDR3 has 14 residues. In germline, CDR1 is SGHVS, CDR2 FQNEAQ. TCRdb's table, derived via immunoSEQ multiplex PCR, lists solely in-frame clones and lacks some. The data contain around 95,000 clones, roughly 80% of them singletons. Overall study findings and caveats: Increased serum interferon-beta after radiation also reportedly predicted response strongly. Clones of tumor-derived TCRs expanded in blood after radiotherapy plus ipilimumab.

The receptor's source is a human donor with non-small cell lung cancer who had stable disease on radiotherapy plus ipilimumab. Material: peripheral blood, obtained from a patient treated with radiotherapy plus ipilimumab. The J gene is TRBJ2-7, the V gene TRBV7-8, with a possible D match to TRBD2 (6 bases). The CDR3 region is CASSVREVADEQYF. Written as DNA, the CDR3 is TGTGCCAGCAGCGTCAGGGAGGTCGCGGACGAGCAGTACTTC.